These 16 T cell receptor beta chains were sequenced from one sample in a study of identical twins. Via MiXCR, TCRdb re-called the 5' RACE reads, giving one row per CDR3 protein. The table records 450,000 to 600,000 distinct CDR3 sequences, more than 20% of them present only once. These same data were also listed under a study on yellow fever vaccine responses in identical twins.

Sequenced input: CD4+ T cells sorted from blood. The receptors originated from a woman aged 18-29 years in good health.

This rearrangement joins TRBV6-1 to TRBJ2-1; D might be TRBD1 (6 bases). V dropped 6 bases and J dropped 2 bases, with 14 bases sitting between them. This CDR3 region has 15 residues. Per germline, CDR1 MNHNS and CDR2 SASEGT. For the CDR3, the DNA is TGTGCCAGCAGCCGAACAGGGATCACCTACAATGAGCAGTTCTTC. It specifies CASSRTGITYNEQFF.

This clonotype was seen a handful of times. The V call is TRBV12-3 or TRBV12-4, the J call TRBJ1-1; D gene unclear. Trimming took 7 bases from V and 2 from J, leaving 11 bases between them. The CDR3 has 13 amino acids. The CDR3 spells CASTKTPNTEAFF. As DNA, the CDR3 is TGTGCCAGCACCAAGACACCAAACACTGAAGCTTTCTTT.

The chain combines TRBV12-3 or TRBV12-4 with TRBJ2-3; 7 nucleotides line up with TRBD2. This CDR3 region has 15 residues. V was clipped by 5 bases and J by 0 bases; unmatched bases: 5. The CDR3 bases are TGTGCCAGCAGTCGGGGGAGGGCAAGCACAGATACGCAGTATTTT. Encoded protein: CASSRGRASTDTQYF.

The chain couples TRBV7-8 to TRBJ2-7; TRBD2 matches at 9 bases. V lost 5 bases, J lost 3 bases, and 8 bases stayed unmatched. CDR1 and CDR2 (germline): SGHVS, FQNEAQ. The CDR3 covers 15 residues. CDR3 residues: CASSISGSGLYEQYF. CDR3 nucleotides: TGTGCCAGCAGCATTAGCGGGAGCGGCCTCTACGAGCAGTACTTC.

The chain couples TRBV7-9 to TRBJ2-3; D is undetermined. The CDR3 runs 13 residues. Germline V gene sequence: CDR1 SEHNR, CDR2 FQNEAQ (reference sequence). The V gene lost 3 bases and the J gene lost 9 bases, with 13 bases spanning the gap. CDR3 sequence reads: CASSLVSPPTQYF. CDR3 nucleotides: TGTGCCAGCAGCTTGGTTTCGCCCCCGACGCAGTATTTT.

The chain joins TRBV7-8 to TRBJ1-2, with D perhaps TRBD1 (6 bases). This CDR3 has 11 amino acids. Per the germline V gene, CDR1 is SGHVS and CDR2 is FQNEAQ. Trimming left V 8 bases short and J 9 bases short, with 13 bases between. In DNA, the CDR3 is TGTGCCAGCGCCAACAGGGAAAGCTACACCTTC. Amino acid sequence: CASANRESYTF.

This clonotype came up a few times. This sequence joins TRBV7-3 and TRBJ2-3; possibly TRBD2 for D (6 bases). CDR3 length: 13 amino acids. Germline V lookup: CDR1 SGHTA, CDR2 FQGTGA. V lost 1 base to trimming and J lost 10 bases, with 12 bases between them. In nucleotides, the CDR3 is TGTGCCAGCAGCTTAATCGGGGGAGAGGCGCAGTATTTT. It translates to CASSLIGGEAQYF.

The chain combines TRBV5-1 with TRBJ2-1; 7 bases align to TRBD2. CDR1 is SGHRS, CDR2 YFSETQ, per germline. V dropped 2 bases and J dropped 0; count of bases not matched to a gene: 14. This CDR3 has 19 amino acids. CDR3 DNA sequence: TGCGCCAGCAGCTTTTTGCTAGCGGACCCCCCGAGCTCCTACAATGAGCAGTTCTTC. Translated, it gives CASSFLLADPPSSYNEQFF.

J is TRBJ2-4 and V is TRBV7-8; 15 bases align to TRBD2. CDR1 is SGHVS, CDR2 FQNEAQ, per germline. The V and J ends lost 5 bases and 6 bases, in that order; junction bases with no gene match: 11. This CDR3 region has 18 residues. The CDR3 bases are TGTGCCAGCAGCGGACTAGCGGGGGGGCGAGTAGCGGGAAACATTCAGTACTTC. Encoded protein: CASSGLAGGRVAGNIQYF.

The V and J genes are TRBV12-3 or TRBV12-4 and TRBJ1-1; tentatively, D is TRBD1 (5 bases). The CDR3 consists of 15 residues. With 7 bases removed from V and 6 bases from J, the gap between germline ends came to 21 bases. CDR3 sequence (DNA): TGTGCCAGCACCTTAGGGGTGTTGGGGGAGGCTGAAGCTTTCTTT. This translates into CASTLGVLGEAEAFF.

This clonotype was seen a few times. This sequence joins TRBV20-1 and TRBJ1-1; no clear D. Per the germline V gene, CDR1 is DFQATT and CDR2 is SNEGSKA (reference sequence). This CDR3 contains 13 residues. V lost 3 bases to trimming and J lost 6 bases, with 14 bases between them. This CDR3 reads CSASGVRFAEAFF. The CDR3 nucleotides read TGCAGTGCTAGTGGAGTAAGGTTCGCTGAAGCTTTCTTT.

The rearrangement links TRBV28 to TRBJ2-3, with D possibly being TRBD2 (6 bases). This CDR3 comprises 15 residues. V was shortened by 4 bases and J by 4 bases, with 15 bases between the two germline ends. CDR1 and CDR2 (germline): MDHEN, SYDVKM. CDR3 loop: CASSSYKPGADTQYF. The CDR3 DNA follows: TGTGCCAGCAGTTCCTACAAGCCGGGGGCAGATACGCAGTATTTT. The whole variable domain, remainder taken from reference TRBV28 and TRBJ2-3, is DVKVTQSSRYLVKRTGEKVFLECVQDMDHENMFWYRQDPGLGLRLIYFSYDVKMKEKGDIPEGYSVSREKKERFSLILESASTNQTSMYLCASSSYKPGADTQYFGPGTRLTVL.

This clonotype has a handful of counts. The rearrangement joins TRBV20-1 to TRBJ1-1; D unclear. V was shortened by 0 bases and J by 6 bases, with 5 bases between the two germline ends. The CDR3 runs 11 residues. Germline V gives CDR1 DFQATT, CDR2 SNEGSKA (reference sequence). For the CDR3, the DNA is TGCAGTGCTAGAGATCGGGCTGAAGCTTTCTTT. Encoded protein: CSARDRAEAFF.

The CDR3 DNA is TGTGCCAGCAGCCTCGGGACAGTCAGCACAGATACGCAGTATTTT. This encodes CASSLGTVSTDTQYF. The V gene is TRBV7-9, the J gene TRBJ2-3; 7 positions agree with TRBD1. Germline V CDR1 and CDR2: SEHNR, FQNEAQ (reference sequence). This CDR3 spans 15 amino acids. The ends lost 5 bases at V and 0 bases at J; junction bases unmatched: 5.

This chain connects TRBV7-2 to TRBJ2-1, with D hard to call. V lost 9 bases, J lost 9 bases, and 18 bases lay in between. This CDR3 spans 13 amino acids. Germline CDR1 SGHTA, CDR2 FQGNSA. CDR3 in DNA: TGTGCCAGTCTCCGGCCCCTGGTTAGTGAGCAGTTCTTC. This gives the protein CASLRPLVSEQFF.

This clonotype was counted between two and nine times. The chain's CDR3 is CASSLGQGRSYNEQFF. In nucleotides, the CDR3 is TGTGCCAGCAGCTTGGGACAGGGAAGGTCCTACAATGAGCAGTTCTTC. The V and J genes are TRBV7-6 and TRBJ2-1; 9 positions agree with TRBD1. This CDR3 has 16 residues. Germline CDR1 reads SGHVS; CDR2 reads FNYEAQ. V lost 3 bases, J lost 1 base, and 4 bases stayed unmatched. The complete variable domain, with remaining parts taken from reference TRBV7-6 and TRBJ2-1, reads GAGVSQSPRYKVTKRGQDVALRCDPISGHVSLYWYRQALGQGPEFLTYFNYEAQQDKSGLPNDRFSAERPEGSISTLTIQRTEQRDSAMYRCASSLGQGRSYNEQFFGPGTRLTVL.